This is a list of T cell receptor beta chains from one sample in a study of CD8 T cells in Susac syndrome. TCRdb independently ran MiXCR on the immunoSEQ multiplex PCR reads; one entry per CDR3 protein. Of roughly 150,000 distinct CDR3 sequences in the sample, 95% to 96% were seen once. The sequenced material came from CD8+ T cells from PBMCs. Every receptor here comes from a human donor with multiple sclerosis. Each CDR3 is given with its conserved first and last residue. The D gene is left open where the match is weak. Rows may omit the clone size; those that give it use once, few, many or a size class.

size	V	J	D	DNA	CDR3
.	TRBV11-2	TRBJ2-1	.	TGTGCCAGCAGCTCGGACCCCGGCTCCTACAATGAGCAGTTCTTC	CASSSDPGSYNEQFF
.	TRBV30	TRBJ2-3	TRBD2	TGTGCCTGGAGTCCGGGACTAGATCACACAGATACGCAGTATTTT	CAWSPGLDHTDTQYF
.	TRBV7-8	TRBJ2-2	TRBD2	TGTGCCAGCAGCCGCAGCGGGGGTAACACCGGGGAGCTGTTTTTT	CASSRSGGNTGELFF
.	TRBV3-1	TRBJ2-1	.	TGTGCCAGCAGCCTAGGGTCGCGCGTAGGTGAGCAGTTCTTC	CASSLGSRVGEQFF
.	TRBV7-9	TRBJ1-1	.	TGTGCCAGCAGCCTTGACGGTCGTGAAGCTTTCTTT	CASSLDGREAFF
.	TRBV7-9	TRBJ2-7	.	TGTGCCAGCAGCTTAGGTCTTATGGGACCGAGGGGTCACGAGCAGTACTTC	CASSLGLMGPRGHEQYF
.	TRBV20-1	TRBJ2-3	.	TGCAGTGCCGCGGAGGACCGGGCGCAGTATTTT	CSAAEDRAQYF
.	TRBV25-1	TRBJ2-4	TRBD2	TGTGCCAGCAGCAGGGACGGGGGGGCCAAAAACATTCAGTACTTC	CASSRDGGAKNIQYF
.	TRBV30	TRBJ2-3	.	TGTGCCTGGAGTTTATCGGAGGGGAGCACAGATACGCAGTATTTT	CAWSLSEGSTDTQYF
.	TRBV20-1	TRBJ1-1	.	TGCAGTGCTAGAGACCTGGACGGATTTTGGGACACTGAAGCTTTCTTT	CSARDLDGFWDTEAFF
.	TRBV7-8	TRBJ2-3	.	TGTGCCAGCAGCCCTGGGGAGGGCACAGATACGCAGTATTTT	CASSPGEGTDTQYF
.	TRBV27	TRBJ1-2	.	TGTGCCAGCAGTTTATCGGTAGGGGGACGGGGCTATGGCTACACCTTC	CASSLSVGGRGYGYTF
.	TRBV30	TRBJ2-3	.	TGTGCCTGGAGTTCGGTAGGCAAAGATACGCAGTATTTT	CAWSSVGKDTQYF
.	TRBV29-1	TRBJ2-1	TRBD2	TGCAGCGTTGAAAAGCCTTCTTTCGGGACTAGTCAATTCTCCTACAATGAGCAGTTCTTC	CSVEKPSFGTSQFSYNEQFF
.	TRBV2	TRBJ2-7	TRBD2	TGTGCCAGCAGTGAGACCCCGGGAGGCAGCTACGAGCAGTACTTC	CASSETPGGSYEQYF
.	TRBV7-9	TRBJ2-1	.	TGTGCCAGCAGCTTACTCCCCGGCCGGGGGACCGGGAAGTTCTTC	CASSLLPGRGTGKFF
.	TRBV7-9	TRBJ1-5	.	TGTGCCAGCGGACTGGGCGGTCAGCCCCAGCATTTT	CASGLGGQPQHF
.	TRBV6-6	TRBJ2-1	.	TGTGCCAGCAGCTTCATCATTCATGAGCAGTTCTTC	CASSFIIHEQFF
.	TRBV6-1	TRBJ2-3	TRBD2	TGTGCCAGCAGTGAAGAGGCGGGGGGCTCCACAGATACGCAGTATTTT	CASSEEAGGSTDTQYF
.	TRBV7-9	TRBJ2-7	.	TGTGCCAGCAGCTTAGTAGCGGTGAGCCGGGACGAGCAGTACTTC	CASSLVAVSRDEQYF
.	TRBV12-3/TRBV12-4	TRBJ2-2	.	TGTGCCAGCAGTTCCCCCCTCCGGAGCGGGGAGCTGTTTTTT	CASSSPLRSGELFF
.	TRBV30	TRBJ2-7	.	TGTGCCTGGAGTGGGGGGATCTCCTACGAGCAGTACTTC	CAWSGGISYEQYF
.	TRBV29-1	TRBJ2-5	.	TGCAGCGTTGGCTGGGGCTCCCGGGAGACCCAGTACTTC	CSVGWGSRETQYF
.	TRBV27	TRBJ1-2	.	TGTGCCAGCAGTCCGACGGGGGGGAGCTATGGCTACACCTTC	CASSPTGGSYGYTF
.	TRBV30	TRBJ2-7	.	TGTGCCTGGAGCTATCCGGACAGCTACGAGCAGTACTTC	CAWSYPDSYEQYF
.	TRBV14	TRBJ2-1	.	TGTGCCAGCAGCCCTGGGGGCTGGACCAATGAGCAGTTCTTC	CASSPGGWTNEQFF
few	TRBV30	TRBJ2-3	.	TGTGCCCAAGACCTCTCACACACGACAGATACGCAGTATTTT	CAQDLSHTTDTQYF
once	TRBV11-3	TRBJ2-3	TRBD1	TGTGCCAGCAGCCCGGGACAGGGGGCCACAGATACGCAGTATTTT	CASSPGQGATDTQYF
.	TRBV7-6	TRBJ2-3	TRBD2	TGTGCCAGCAGCTCCCAACGGACTAGCGCGAGGGATACGCAGTATTTT	CASSSQRTSARDTQYF
few	TRBV9	TRBJ2-3	.	TGTGCCAGCAGCGTTGAGACGACAACAGATACGCAGTATTTT	CASSVETTTDTQYF
.	TRBV29-1	TRBJ2-5	.	TGCAGCGTTGACTTTGTTTCCCTGGTGGGGGAGACCCAGTACTTC	CSVDFVSLVGETQYF
.	TRBV3-1	TRBJ2-5	.	TGTGCCAGCAGCCCACGTCCCGTCAGGGAACAAGAGACCCAGTACTTC	CASSPRPVREQETQYF
.	TRBV5-1	TRBJ2-7	TRBD1	TGCGCCAGCAGCTCAGGGGGTCTCGAGCAGTACTTC	CASSSGGLEQYF
.	TRBV5-1	TRBJ1-1	TRBD1	TGCGCCAGCAGCTGGACAGGGGAAGACACTGAAGCTTTCTTT	CASSWTGEDTEAFF
.	TRBV2	TRBJ1-1	.	TGTGCCAGCAGTGAATTCACAGGGAGGCAAACTGAAGCTTTCTTT	CASSEFTGRQTEAFF
.	TRBV20-1	TRBJ1-1	.	TGCAGTGCCCCACTCGGGGGGATGAACACTGAAGCTTTCTTT	CSAPLGGMNTEAFF
.	TRBV27	TRBJ2-7	TRBD1	TGTGCCAGCAGTTTCCAGGGGGACGAGCAGTACTTC	CASSFQGDEQYF
.	TRBV7-6	TRBJ1-2	TRBD1	TGTGCCAGCAGCCAGGGGACAGCCTATGGCTACACCTTC	CASSQGTAYGYTF
once	TRBV5-4	TRBJ1-1	.	TGTGCCAGCAGCAGAGGGGTGGCGTCGGGTGAAGCTTTCTTT	CASSRGVASGEAFF
.	TRBV6-5	TRBJ1-1	TRBD1	TGTGCCAGCAGAACAGGGGTGAACACTGAAGCTTTCTTT	CASRTGVNTEAFF
.	TRBV29-1	TRBJ2-3	.	TGCAGCGTCCCAGAAATCGACCCCGGAGGGGCAGATACGCAGTATTTT	CSVPEIDPGGADTQYF
few	TRBV13	TRBJ2-5	.	TGTGCCAGCAGCTTAGAGAGGCAAGAGACCCAGTACTTC	CASSLERQETQYF
.	TRBV29-1	TRBJ1-1	TRBD1	TGCAGCGCCGGGACAGGGGGCACTGAAGCTTTCTTT	CSAGTGGTEAFF
.	TRBV19	TRBJ2-5	TRBD2	TGTGCCAGTAGTATTGTAGCGGGGGGGCGGGACCAGTACTTC	CASSIVAGGRDQYF
once	TRBV6-4	TRBJ2-5	.	TGTGCCAGCAGTGAGGCGGCCCAAGAGACCCAGTACTTC	CASSEAAQETQYF
.	TRBV29-1	TRBJ1-1	.	TGCAGCGTTGTCAGCGGTCTTGATGAAGCTTTCTTT	CSVVSGLDEAFF
.	TRBV15	TRBJ1-1	.	TGTGCCACCAGCGGGGGACTGCAGAACACTGAAGCTTTCTTT	CATSGGLQNTEAFF
.	TRBV12-3/TRBV12-4	TRBJ2-5	.	TGTGCCAGCAGTTTGACAGGCACACAAGAGACCCAGTACTTC	CASSLTGTQETQYF
.	TRBV4-2	TRBJ1-1	.	TGTGCCAGCAGCCAACCCGACGACGGCATGAACACTGAAGCTTTCTTT	CASSQPDDGMNTEAFF
.	TRBV6-5	TRBJ1-1	.	TGTGCCAGCAGTGACAGCGGGAACACTGAAGCTTTCTTT	CASSDSGNTEAFF
.	TRBV29-1	TRBJ2-3	.	TGCAGCGTTGAAGATTGGGCAGATACGCAGTATTTT	CSVEDWADTQYF
.	TRBV12-3/TRBV12-4	TRBJ1-1	.	TGTGCCAGCAGTTACACAGGTGCCGCTGAAGCTTTCTTT	CASSYTGAAEAFF
.	TRBV29-1	TRBJ2-2	TRBD1	TGCAGCGTATACCTACCTGGACAGGGTATGGGGGAGCTGTTTTTT	CSVYLPGQGMGELFF